Listed below are T cell receptor beta chains from one sample, sequenced in a study of T cell repertoires in cytomegalovirus infection. The antigens of these receptors remain unknown. TCRdb called the reads again in MiXCR, with one record for every CDR3 protein. The repertoire consists of fewer than 1,000,000 distinct CDR3 sequences, with about a third occurring once and the leading ten covering around 15%. The sequenced sample was cultured CD8+ T cells from PBMCs, obtained from culture after CMV antigen stimulation. These receptors all come from a human donor in good health (CMV status not recorded). Some clones in this sample may be carry-over from other donors' samples. Both conserved end residues are part of each CDR3. D genes are given only for firm matches. Clone size is given for some rows only: seen once, a few or many times, or a class if the clone is expanded.

v_gene,abundance,j_gene,d_gene,CDR3aa,CDR3nt
TRBV7-2,many,TRBJ2-1,.,CASSFTRGARWYEQFF,TGTGCCAGCAGCTTTACACGGGGGGCCCGCTGGTATGAGCAGTTCTTC
TRBV28,few,TRBJ2-7,TRBD2,CASSPWLAGDKVSYEQYF,TGTGCCAGCAGTCCCTGGCTAGCGGGCGATAAAGTAAGCTACGAGCAGTACTTC
TRBV19,few,TRBJ2-5,.,CASSWLRGETQYF,TGTGCCAGTAGTTGGCTCAGGGGAGAGACCCAGTACTTC
TRBV4-1,.,TRBJ2-2,TRBD1,CASSQEYGTGNTGELFF,TGCGCCAGCAGCCAAGAATACGGGACAGGGAACACCGGGGAGCTGTTTTTT
TRBV7-3,.,TRBJ2-5,.,CASSSPTGIETQYF,TGTGCCAGCAGCTCCCCTACAGGGATAGAGACCCAGTACTTC
TRBV6-2/TRBV6-3,.,TRBJ1-1,TRBD1,CASSYLTGGWGTTEAFF,TGTGCCAGCAGTTACCTGACAGGGGGCTGGGGTACGACTGAAGCTTTCTTT
TRBV19,few,TRBJ1-5,TRBD1,CASRGDRGDQPQHF,TGTGCCAGTAGAGGAGACAGGGGGGATCAGCCCCAGCATTTT
TRBV2,few,TRBJ2-1,TRBD2,CASLKRGSYNEQFF,TGTGCCAGCTTGAAGCGGGGCTCCTACAATGAGCAGTTCTTC
TRBV25-1,few,TRBJ2-2,.,CASSEWRGSGELFF,TGTGCCAGCAGTGAATGGAGGGGTTCCGGGGAGCTGTTTTTT
TRBV27,few,TRBJ1-1,.,CATETVGEAFF,TGTGCCACCGAGACAGTTGGTGAAGCTTTCTTT
TRBV12-5,.,TRBJ2-4,.,CASGLVRELAKNIQYF,TGTGCTAGTGGTTTGGTAAGGGAGCTGGCCAAAAACATTCAGTACTTC
TRBV3-1,.,TRBJ2-2,TRBD1,CASSQGTGGIGELFF,TGTGCCAGCAGCCAAGGGACAGGGGGCATCGGGGAGCTGTTTTTT
TRBV6-1,many,TRBJ1-2,TRBD1,CASSPTGASGYTF,TGTGCCAGCAGTCCTACAGGGGCCAGTGGCTACACCTTC
TRBV12-3/TRBV12-4,.,TRBJ2-5,.,CASRPPTDPPETQYF,TGTGCCAGCAGACCCCCGACGGACCCCCCAGAGACCCAGTACTTC
TRBV2,.,TRBJ1-2,TRBD1,CASSADRKAYGYTF,TGTGCCAGCAGCGCGGACAGGAAGGCTTATGGCTACACCTTC
TRBV29-1,few,TRBJ1-1,TRBD1,CSVEQGGMNTEAFF,TGCAGCGTTGAACAGGGGGGGATGAACACTGAAGCTTTCTTT
TRBV5-4,.,TRBJ2-5,.,CASSGPNEETQYF,TGTGCCAGCAGCGGGCCGAACGAAGAGACCCAGTACTTC
TRBV7-6,many,TRBJ2-1,.,CASNGGPYNEQFF,TGTGCCAGCAACGGGGGGCCGTACAATGAGCAGTTCTTC
TRBV7-6,.,TRBJ2-4,.,CASSSTPGDTSIQYF,TGTGCCAGCAGCTCCACTCCCGGGGACACTTCCATTCAGTACTTC
TRBV7-2,.,TRBJ2-3,.,CASSSALGGTIITDTQYF,TGTGCCAGCAGCTCCGCACTGGGCGGGACAATAATCACAGATACGCAGTATTTT